The next 26 T cell receptor beta chains were all read from a single sample in a study of blood T cell repertoires in COVID-19. Only in-frame clones appear in the TCRdb table, and some are missing; sequencing was by immunoSEQ multiplex PCR. The data contain around 100,000 clones, roughly 72% of them singletons. Material: peripheral blood. Receptors originate from a man aged 80 or over with acute or convalescent COVID-19.

The chain carries TRBV19 and TRBJ2-1; 15 bases align to TRBD2. J was trimmed by 2 bases and V by 5 bases; bases with no gene match: 10. CDR3 length: 19 amino acids. Germline CDR1 and CDR2: LNHDA and SQIVND (reference sequence). In nucleotides, the CDR3 is TGTGCCAGTAGTCCCTGGGGGACTAGCGGGAGGTCGGCCTACAATGAGCAGTTCTTC. Residues: CASSPWGTSGRSAYNEQFF.

V and J are TRBV18 and TRBJ2-5; 7 bases agree with TRBD1. The V gene end was trimmed by 6 bases and the J gene end by 9 bases; junction bases not matched to a gene: 10. In germline, CDR1 is KGHSH, CDR2 LQKENI. CDR3 size: 13 residues. CDR3 residues: CASSLEGARAQYF. The CDR3 DNA reads TGTGCCAGCTCCCTCGAGGGGGCGAGGGCCCAGTACTTC.

V usage is TRBV5-1 and J usage is TRBJ2-3, with 7 nucleotides matching TRBD1. V was pared by 4 bases and J by 6 bases, with 14 bases of the junction left unmatched. The CDR3 length is 16 residues. CDR1 is SGHRS, CDR2 YFSETQ, per germline. CDR3 region: CASSAEPGQYSDTQYF. Written as DNA, the CDR3 is TGCGCCAGCAGCGCGGAACCGGGACAGTATAGTGATACGCAGTATTTT. The variable domain in full, completed from reference TRBV5-1 and TRBJ2-3, reads KAGVTQTPRYLIKTRGQQVTLSCSPISGHRSVSWYQQTPGQGLQFLFEYFSETQRNKGNFPGRFSGRQFSNSRSEMNVSTLELGDSALYLCASSAEPGQYSDTQYFGPGTRLTVL.

The V and J genes are TRBV2 and TRBJ1-4, with TRBD1 as a possible D gene (5 bases). Germline CDR1 is SNHLY and CDR2 is FYNNEI. This CDR3 has 14 residues. Deletions cut 2 bases from V and 8 bases from J, with 12 bases between. This CDR3 reads CASSEQGLREKLFF. In DNA, the CDR3 is TGTGCCAGCAGTGAACAGGGACTCAGGGAAAAACTGTTTTTT. Full variable domain (missing parts from reference TRBV2 and TRBJ1-4): EPEVTQTPSHQVTQMGQEVILRCVPISNHLYFYWYRQILGQKVEFLVSFYNNEISEKSEIFDDQFSVERPDGSNFTLKIRSTKLEDSAMYFCASSEQGLREKLFFGSGTQLSVL.

The chain is built from TRBV5-1 and TRBJ2-5; TRBD2 aligns across 14 bases. Per the germline V gene, CDR1 is SGHRS and CDR2 is YFSETQ. The CDR3 sequence is 16 residues long. With 4 bases clipped from V and 5 bases from J, the junction kept 7 bases outside the gene matches. The CDR3 sequence is CASSPTSGRASETQYF. The CDR3 DNA sequence: TGCGCCAGCAGCCCGACTAGCGGGAGGGCCTCCGAGACCCAGTACTTC.

The chain joins TRBV20-1 to TRBJ2-4; 8 bases align to TRBD1. CDR1 DFQATT and CDR2 SNEGSKA come from the germline V gene (reference sequence). V was clipped by 6 bases and J by 7 bases; unmatched bases: 2. CDR3 length equals 11 residues. The CDR3, as DNA: TGCAGTGCCCGACAGGGGAACATTCAGTACTTC. Its protein product is CSARQGNIQYF.

This clone showed up just a few times. The chain is built from TRBV4-1 and TRBJ2-7; tentative D call: TRBD2 (5 bases). V lost 4 bases, J lost 2 bases, and 24 bases lay in between. The CDR3 is made up of 18 amino acids. Germline V CDR1 and CDR2: MGHRA, YSYEKL. CDR3 region: CASSLPSRVDERAYEQYF. The CDR3 DNA follows: TGCGCCAGCAGCCTCCCGAGTCGGGTAGACGAGAGGGCCTACGAGCAGTACTTC.

The chain has TRBV5-5 and TRBJ1-2, with 9 bases that match TRBD1. CDR3 length: 15 residues. The germline CDR1 and CDR2 sequences are SGHKS and YYEKEE (reference sequence). With 2 bases clipped from V and 6 bases from J, the junction kept 8 bases outside the gene matches. CDR3 coding DNA: TGTGCCAGCAGCTTAGGTTACACAGGGGGCAATGGCTACACCTTC. Translating it yields CASSLGYTGGNGYTF.

The chain couples TRBV5-1 to TRBJ2-7; no clear D. Trimming removed 5 bases from V and 0 bases from J, with 15 bases in between. Germline-derived CDR1 and CDR2 are SGHRS and YFSETQ. This CDR3 has 15 amino acids. CDR3 sequence (DNA): TGCGCCAGCAGTAAAGATTTCACGAGCTCCTACGAGCAGTACTTC. The encoded protein is CASSKDFTSSYEQYF.

The chain combines TRBV10-2 with TRBJ2-2; 12 bases fit TRBD2. The CDR3 length is 18 residues. V lost 1 base and J lost 6; bases outside the gene matches: 9. The germline V gene has CDR1 WSHSY and CDR2 SAAADI. The CDR3 region is CASSEWADTSGRPGELFF. DNA of the CDR3: TGCGCCAGCAGTGAGTGGGCGGATACTAGCGGGAGGCCCGGGGAGCTGTTTTTT.

This clone showed up many times. The rearrangement uses TRBV7-8 and TRBJ1-1; no definite D call. The V gene lost 2 bases and the J gene lost 1 base, with 8 bases spanning the gap. Germline V gene data show CDR1 as SGHVS and CDR2 as FQNEAQ. This CDR3 spans 14 amino acids. The DNA for the CDR3 is TGTGCCAGCAGCTTATCGGCAGGGAACACTGAAGCTTTCTTT. Its protein product is CASSLSAGNTEAFF.

V gene TRBV7-2 combines with J gene TRBJ2-2; tentative D call: TRBD2 (6 bases). Looked up from germline, CDR1 is SGHTA and CDR2 is FQGNSA. This CDR3 spans 15 amino acids. V dropped 1 base and J dropped 7 bases, with 13 bases sitting between them. CDR3 in amino acids: CASSLGLAWGGELFF. The CDR3 DNA sequence: TGTGCCAGCAGCTTAGGTCTAGCGTGGGGCGGGGAGCTGTTTTTT. Combining the CDR3 with reference TRBV7-2 and TRBJ2-2 gives the whole variable domain GAGVSQSPSNKVTEKGKDVELRCDPISGHTALYWYRQSLGQGLEFLIYFQGNSAPDKSGLPSDRFSAERTGGSVSTLTIQRTQQEDSAVYLCASSLGLAWGGELFFGEGSRLTVL.

This clone was counted only a few times. The V gene is TRBV5-1, the J gene TRBJ2-5, with TRBD1 as a possible D gene (6 bases). The CDR3 length is 13 residues. Per germline, CDR1 SGHRS and CDR2 YFSETQ. Trimming pared 3 bases from V and 5 bases from J, leaving 11 bases between. CDR3: CASSSQGRETQYF. The CDR3 region has the DNA TGCGCCAGCAGCTCCCAGGGGCGGGAGACCCAGTACTTC.

The CDR3 is CASSLQGATSTDTQYF. The CDR3 coding sequence is TGTGCCAGCAGCTTGCAGGGGGCCACTAGCACAGATACGCAGTATTTT. The V and J genes are TRBV5-5 and TRBJ2-3, with 8 bases identical to TRBD1. In germline, CDR1 is SGHKS, CDR2 YYEKEE (reference sequence). The CDR3 consists of 16 residues. After removal of 1 base from V and 0 bases from J, the junction contained 4 bases not matched to a gene.

The V call is TRBV7-6, the J call TRBJ1-5, with D maybe TRBD1 (6 bases). Germline CDR1 reads SGHVS; CDR2 reads FNYEAQ. The V gene lost 0 bases and the J gene lost 5 bases, with 14 bases spanning the gap. This CDR3 spans 16 amino acids. CDR3 amino acids: CASSLAPSGVDQPQHF. As DNA, the CDR3 is TGTGCCAGCAGCTTAGCCCCATCAGGGGTCGATCAGCCCCAGCATTTT.

This clone was seen a few times. V and J are TRBV7-9 and TRBJ2-3; D not certain. V shed 5 bases and J shed 5 bases, with 8 bases lying between them. CDR3 length: 12 amino acids. Germline V lookup: CDR1 SEHNR, CDR2 FQNEAQ (reference sequence). CDR3 loop: CASSPSVDTQYF. The CDR3 DNA reads TGTGCCAGCAGCCCATCGGTAGATACGCAGTATTTT.

The chain employs TRBV28 and TRBJ1-4; 11 positions match TRBD1. The CDR3 length is 13 residues. CDR1 and CDR2 (germline): MDHEN, SYDVKM. V was clipped by 6 bases and J by 8 bases; unmatched bases: 2. CDR3 bases: TGTGCCAGCAGAAGGACAGGGGGCGAAAAACTGTTTTTT. Protein product: CASRRTGGEKLFF.

This clone was counted only a few times. The chain has TRBV3-1 (or the pseudogene TRBV3-2) and TRBJ1-1, with 7 bases fitting TRBD1. This CDR3 region has 16 residues. With 3 bases clipped from V and 2 bases from J, the junction kept 9 bases outside the gene matches. Germline V lookup: CDR1 LGHDT, CDR2 YNNKEL (reference sequence). The CDR3: CASSHRGDARNTEAFF. The CDR3 region has the DNA TGTGCCAGCAGCCACAGGGGGGATGCACGTAACACTGAAGCTTTCTTT.

The chain uses TRBV6-2 or TRBV6-3 and TRBJ2-4; 10 bases match TRBD2. J lost 9 bases, V lost 4 bases, and 9 bases had no gene match. The CDR3 has 15 residues. Germline-derived CDR1 and CDR2 are MNHEY and SVGEGT. The CDR3 here is CASSLSGRAVPIQYF. CDR3 in DNA: TGTGCCAGCAGTTTAAGCGGGAGGGCGGTTCCCATTCAGTACTTC.

This clone was seen a few times. V is TRBV7-9 and J is TRBJ1-2, with 8 bases fitting TRBD1. The CDR3 totals 17 residues. After removal of 1 base from V and 1 base from J, the junction contained 8 bases not matched to a gene. The V gene's germline CDR1 is SEHNR and CDR2 FQNEAQ (reference sequence). Here the CDR3 reads CASSLVPGGFDNYGYTF. Here the CDR3 DNA reads TGTGCCAGCAGCTTAGTCCCAGGGGGCTTTGATAACTATGGCTACACCTTC.

CDR3 loop: CASSRTGANEKLFF. The CDR3 DNA reads as TGTGCCAGCAGCAGGACAGGGGCTAATGAAAAACTGTTTTTT. The chain employs TRBV11-2 and TRBJ1-4; 9 nucleotides align to TRBD1. Germline V gene lookup returns CDR1 SGHAT and CDR2 FQNNGV. The V and J ends lost 5 bases and 3 bases, in that order; junction bases with no gene match: 1. This CDR3 region has 14 residues.

This chain connects TRBV24-1 to TRBJ1-2; no reliable D call. The CDR3 contains 13 residues. Trimming cost V 5 bases and J 4 bases, with 10 bases left between them. Germline V gene lookup returns CDR1 KGHDR and CDR2 SFDVKD. CDR3: CATSANEFYGYTF. The CDR3, as DNA: TGTGCCACCAGTGCTAACGAGTTCTATGGCTACACCTTC.

In its sample, this clone was seen once. The chain recombines TRBV9 with TRBJ1-1, with 10 nucleotides matching TRBD1. Per germline, CDR1 SGDLS and CDR2 YYNGEE. The CDR3 is made up of 13 amino acids. V gave up 0 bases and J gave up 8 bases; unmatched junction bases: 1. The DNA for the CDR3 is TGTGCCAGCAGCGTAGGGGACAGGGGCGAAGCTTTCTTT. It encodes CASSVGDRGEAFF.

The chain employs TRBV11-2 and TRBJ1-5; the match to TRBD1 covers 7 bases. This CDR3 contains 17 residues. V was clipped by 0 bases and J by 0 bases; unmatched bases: 5. Germline V gene data show CDR1 as SGHAT and CDR2 as FQNNGV. The CDR3 reads CASSLDLTGTSNQPQHF. In nucleotides, the CDR3 is TGTGCCAGCAGCTTAGATCTGACAGGGACTAGCAATCAGCCCCAGCATTTT.

The J gene is TRBJ2-5, the V gene TRBV28, with 8 nucleotides matching TRBD1. The germline gives CDR1 MDHEN, CDR2 SYDVKM. J gave up 4 bases and V 4 bases, and 8 bases lay outside the gene matches. There are 15 residues in the CDR3. CDR3 in DNA: TGTGCCAGCAGTTCTCTAGGACAGGGTTTAGAGACCCAGTACTTC. Its protein product is CASSSLGQGLETQYF.

This chain connects TRBV28 to TRBJ1-2, with 12 positions matching TRBD1. Germline values: CDR1 MDHEN, CDR2 SYDVKM. The CDR3 is made up of 14 amino acids. The V gene end was trimmed by 4 bases and the J gene end by 12 bases; junction bases not matched to a gene: 9. The CDR3 DNA reads as TGTGCCAGCAGTTGGGGGACAGGGGGCTTGGGCCACACCTTC. The encoded protein is CASSWGTGGLGHTF.